This TCR beta chain was recorded in a study of blood T cell repertoires in COVID-19 (dated by TCRdb to about 2020). At the level of the whole study: Collaborator samples came from the United States, Italy and Spain and covered acute and convalescent phases of COVID-19. The prospective study material was composed of cDNA or gDNA derived from T cells, B-cell-depleted T cells, or PBMCs. The dataset comprised deeply sampled blood TCRbeta repertoires from subjects exposed to, actively infected with, or recovered from COVID-19. The repertoires were made available in a free public database intended to serve as a resource for research on the immune response to SARS-CoV-2. The samples were drawn from the first 160 participants of the ongoing ImmuneRACE study and from 1,200 or so subjects provided by 6 global collaborators. Nearly every sample came with metadata listing a de-identified subject ID, COVID-19 status, age in years and sex. Where available, HLA class I and class II types were taken from metadata supplied by the sample provider and were not determined by assay-based typing.

V and J are truncated by 4 bases and 6 bases respectively, leaving an intervening sequence of 7 bases. CDR1 and CDR2 are read off the germline V gene (reference sequence) as SGHKS and YYEKEE. The CDR3 covers 12 residues, taking in both the cysteine and the phenylalanine. Only CDR3 DNA remains: 36 bases, in frame from the first base. TCRbeta CDR3 regions were amplified from genomic DNA by means of the immunoSEQ Assay, a bias-controlled multiplex PCR. Concerning the study's data processing: Nucleated cell counts per sample were estimated from amplification of reference gene primers within the assay. To quantify the absolute abundance of each unique TCRbeta CDR3 rearrangement, sequence reads were collapsed and filtered. For each sample, productive Simpson clonality was calculated as the square root of Simpson's diversity index over productive rearrangements. What TCRdb holds here is the immuneACCESS table cut down to in-frame rearrangements. Part of the clones is not present; checked against another copy, under half of the missing clones reflect an unresolved V gene, and the others are unexplained. The D gene and trimming were derived from the DNA, and the V and J assignments and clone size from that table. The sample records around 140,000 clones, roughly nine tenths of which are singletons. Around 1.6% of the sample rests with the top ten.

The collaborating institutions used their own protocols to collect whole blood in K2EDTA tubes. For TCRbeta analysis, collaborators shipped samples in one of three forms: frozen whole blood, isolated PBMCs, or DNA extracted from either of those sample types. Note on this clone: Its antigen specificity is not known. Per-nucleotide qualities are absent, and no much larger clonotype sits a single base away.

The study at large found these results: Clinical and demographic metadata were provided uncurated, with the amount varying by source and participant.

The sequence joins TRBV5-5 to TRBJ2-2; the best D guess is TRBD1, with 5 bases matching. Sequenced: peripheral blood. The TCR comes from a human donor in a cohort sampled during active COVID-19. The bases read TGTGCCAGCAGCGTAGGGGCCGGGGAGCTGTTTTTT. Its protein product is CASSVGAGELFF.